Below, one T cell receptor beta chain is given with its context. No cognate antigen has been identified for it. Base qualities are missing; no much larger clone stands one base away. The data were taken from a study of cytomegalovirus exposure and HLA in healthy donors (dated by TCRdb to between 2016 and 2019). At the level of the whole study: According to a later analysis, the 110 or so validation repertoires were produced on the same platform as the roughly 600 repertoires of the first cohort. Along with the roughly 710-subject first cohort, a separate validation cohort of over a hundred different subjects was used. The study aimed to test whether cataloging public T cell receptors could reveal signatures of past pathogen exposure. High-throughput TCR immunosequencing, statistical association of individual TCRs with disease status, and machine learning were combined to predict cytomegalovirus infection status. General conclusions and limits of the study: In vitro tests confirmed that three of the cytomegalovirus-associated TCR beta chains recognize cytomegalovirus antigens. Of the cluster scores, 90% to 95% were above 0 in a later analysis, which found that TCRs clustered in the first cohort also tended to co-occur in the roughly 130 validation repertoires. A total of about 180 TCR beta chains were listed by the study as associated with cytomegalovirus. The classifier was reported to diagnose cytomegalovirus status with high specificity and sensitivity in both the original cohort and the validation cohort. It was suggested by the authors that the approach could potentially be generalized to other disease states and immunological phenotypes. All 120 or so repertoires were used to score co-occurrence in the validation cohort in a later analysis, because that analysis had no HLA typing for the cohort. While some public TCRs were present in many individuals, most TCR sequences turned up only very rarely across donors.

Including cysteine and phenylalanine, the CDR3 has 17 amino acids. The read is trimmed to its CDR3 DNA, 51 bases read in frame from base 1. The germline V gene supplies CDR1 MGHRA and CDR2 YSYEKL. After removal of 4 bases from V and 2 bases from J, the junction retains 11 bases not matched to a gene. Receptors were amplified or captured by the immunoSEQ multiplex PCR assay. The published analysis was carried out like this. A statistical classification framework was developed to diagnose cytomegalovirus status using the catalog of TCR beta chain sequences. TCRdb retrieved this table from immuneACCESS and kept in-frame rearrangements only. Not all clones are present; in checked studies, unresolved V genes account for under half, and no reason is known for the remainder. V and J calls and clone size follow that table, whereas D and trimming were derived from the DNA. For this sample the table gives about 150,000 clones, of which around 90% were detected only once. Around 3% of the sample is held by the ten biggest clonotypes.

Donors formed part of the validation cohort, which comprised 120 subjects and was distinct from the first cohort of 666 subjects. What was sequenced was PBMCs. The sequence was collected from a man aged 18 to 29 in good health and CMV-seronegative. This chain is built from TRBV4-1 and TRBJ2-3; 8 of the junction bases match TRBD1. The nucleotides read TGCGCCAGCAGCCCGCTAGGGGGACAGGAATACACAGATACGCAGTATTTT. This translates into CASSPLGGQEYTDTQYF.